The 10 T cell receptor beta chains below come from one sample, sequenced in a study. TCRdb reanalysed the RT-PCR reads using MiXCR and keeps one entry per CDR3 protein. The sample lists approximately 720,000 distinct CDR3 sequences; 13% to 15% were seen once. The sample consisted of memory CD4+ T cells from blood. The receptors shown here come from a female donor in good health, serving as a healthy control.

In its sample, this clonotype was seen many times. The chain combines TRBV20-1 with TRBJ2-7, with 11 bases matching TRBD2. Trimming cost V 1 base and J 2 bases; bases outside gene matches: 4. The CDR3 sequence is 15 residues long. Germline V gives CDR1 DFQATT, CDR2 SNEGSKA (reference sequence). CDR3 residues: CSARVLAGGPYEQYF. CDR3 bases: TGCAGTGCTAGAGTGCTAGCGGGAGGACCCTACGAGCAGTACTTC.

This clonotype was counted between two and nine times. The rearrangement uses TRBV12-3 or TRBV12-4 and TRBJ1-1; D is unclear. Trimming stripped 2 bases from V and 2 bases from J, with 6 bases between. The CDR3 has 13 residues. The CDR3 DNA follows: TGTGCCAGCAGTTTAAACGACAACACTGAAGCTTTCTTT. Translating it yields CASSLNDNTEAFF.

The CDR3 region is CASSLRQGYTGELFF. The DNA of the CDR3 is TGTGCCAGCAGCTTAAGACAGGGATACACCGGGGAGCTGTTTTTT. V usage is TRBV11-3 and J usage is TRBJ2-2; 7 bases fit TRBD1. The CDR3 runs 15 residues. J lost 3 bases, V lost 2 bases, and 3 bases had no gene match. Germline CDR1 reads SGHNT; CDR2 reads YENEEA.

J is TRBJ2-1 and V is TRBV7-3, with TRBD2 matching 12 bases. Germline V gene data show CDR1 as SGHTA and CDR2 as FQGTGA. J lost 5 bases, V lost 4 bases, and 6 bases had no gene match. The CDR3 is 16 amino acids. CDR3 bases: TGTGCCAGCAGCTCTTATAGGACTAGCGGGAACAATGAGCAGTTCTTC. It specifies CASSSYRTSGNNEQFF.

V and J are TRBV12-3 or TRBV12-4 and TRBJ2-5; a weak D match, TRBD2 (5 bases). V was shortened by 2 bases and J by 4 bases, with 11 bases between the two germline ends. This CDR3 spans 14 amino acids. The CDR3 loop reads CASSLLPGSETQYF. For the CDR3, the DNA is TGTGCCAGCAGTTTATTGCCGGGGTCAGAGACCCAGTACTTC.

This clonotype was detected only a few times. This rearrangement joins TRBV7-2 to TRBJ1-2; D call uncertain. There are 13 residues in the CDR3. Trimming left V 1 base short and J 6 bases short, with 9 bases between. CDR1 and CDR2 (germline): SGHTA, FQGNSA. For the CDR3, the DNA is TGTGCCAGCAGCTTAGGGGAGGCCGATGGCTACACCTTC. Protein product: CASSLGEADGYTF. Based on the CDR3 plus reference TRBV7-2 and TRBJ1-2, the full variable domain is GAGVSQSPSNKVTEKGKDVELRCDPISGHTALYWYRQSLGQGLEFLIYFQGNSAPDKSGLPSDRFSAERTGGSVSTLTIQRTQQEDSAVYLCASSLGEADGYTFGSGTRLTVV.

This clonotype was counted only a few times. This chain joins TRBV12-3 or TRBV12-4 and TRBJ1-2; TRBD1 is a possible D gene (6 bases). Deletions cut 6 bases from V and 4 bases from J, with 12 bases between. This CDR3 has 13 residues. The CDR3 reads CASSQGKGYGYTF. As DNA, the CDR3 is TGTGCCAGCAGCCAGGGGAAGGGCTATGGCTACACCTTC.

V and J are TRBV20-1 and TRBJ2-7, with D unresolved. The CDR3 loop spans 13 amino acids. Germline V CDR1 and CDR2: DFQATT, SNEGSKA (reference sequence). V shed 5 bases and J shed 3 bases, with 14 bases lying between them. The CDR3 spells CSAGPGPIYEQYF. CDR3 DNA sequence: TGCAGTGCTGGGCCCGGGCCGATCTACGAGCAGTACTTC.

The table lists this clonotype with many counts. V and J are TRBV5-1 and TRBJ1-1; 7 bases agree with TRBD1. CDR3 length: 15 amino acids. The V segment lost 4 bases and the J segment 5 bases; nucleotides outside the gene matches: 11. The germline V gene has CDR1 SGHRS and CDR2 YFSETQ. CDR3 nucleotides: TGCGCCAGCAGCCTACCAGACAGGGTGGAGACTGAAGCTTTCTTT. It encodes CASSLPDRVETEAFF.

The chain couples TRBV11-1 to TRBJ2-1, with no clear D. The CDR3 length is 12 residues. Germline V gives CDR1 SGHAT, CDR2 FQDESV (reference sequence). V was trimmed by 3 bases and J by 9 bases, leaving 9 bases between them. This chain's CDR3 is CASSLRRGEQFF. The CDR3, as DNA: TGTGCCAGCAGCTTGAGACGCGGTGAGCAGTTCTTC. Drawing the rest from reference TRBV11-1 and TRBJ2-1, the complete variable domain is EAEVAQSPRYKITEKSQAVAFWCDPISGHATLYWYRQILGQGPELLVQFQDESVVDDSQLPKDRFSAERLKGVDSTLKIQPAELGDSAMYLCASSLRRGEQFFGPGTRLTVL.